Sequencing of this TCR beta chain was carried out in a study of PD-1 blockade in classical Hodgkin lymphoma. V lost 6 bases to trimming and J lost 2 bases, with 15 bases between them. This CDR3 is built from 14 residues. Germline CDR1 is SGHDT and CDR2 is YYEEEE. This clone was observed a single time. Its antigen is unidentified. Brentuximab vedotin exposure varied among the patients, all of whom had relapsed after autologous stem cell transplantation. Patients reached a best response of complete response, partial response or progressive disease. This table comes from immunoSEQ multiplex PCR, and its TCRdb copy is limited to in-frame clones, with some not included. The top ten clones hold roughly 2.8% of a sample with over 80,000 clones, roughly 92% of them seen once. Whole-study findings and limits: The study found that TCR diversity rose significantly by C4D1 in CD4+ but not CD8+ cells. Newly diagnosed patients were said to have less baseline TCR diversity than healthy donors did. For complete responders, baseline diversity was comparable to that of newly diagnosed patients.

This chain connects TRBV5-6 to TRBJ2-7, with D perhaps TRBD2 (6 bases). The sample was peripheral blood mononuclear cells (PBMCs), taken at baseline. The sequence was collected from a human donor with classical Hodgkin lymphoma. CDR3: CASTRRGITYEQYF. The CDR3 coding sequence is TGTGCCAGCACGCGTCGGGGGATCACCTACGAGCAGTACTTC.